This T cell receptor beta chain originates from a study of CD4 T cells in relation to SARS-CoV-2 and coronaviruses. For the study at large: After about nine days of antigen culture, PBMC TCR beta CDR3s were sequenced.

The unexposed donors gave CD4+ T cells in about 2010-2019, prior to COVID-19. After 10 to 11 days of culture, CD4+ T cells were isolated. Germline V gives CDR1 DFQATT, CDR2 SNEGSKA (reference sequence). This CDR3 is 11 amino acids long. V was clipped by 4 bases and J by 9 bases, with 12 bases between them. As concerns this clone: What it recognizes is unknown.

Profiled with immunoSEQ multiplex PCR; TCRdb holds only in-frame clones, not every one. The table records roughly 25,000 clones, approximately 80% of them present only once. The gene calls are TRBV20-1 and TRBJ2-5, with D maybe TRBD2 (5 bases). The receptor's source is a human donor in good health. The sample consisted of CD4+ T cells from PBMCs, cultured in vitro. Here the CDR3 reads CSATDYPSQYF. As DNA, the CDR3 is TGCAGTGCTACAGACTACCCCTCCCAGTACTTC.